The sequence of this T cell receptor beta chain was determined in a study of identical twins. Whole-study findings and limits: It was out-of-frame TCR alpha sharing in monozygotic twins that models underestimated. Low generation probability was overrepresented in out-of-frame alpha sequences shared by twins. Abundant cord blood beta clonotypes carried fewer insertions; memory repertoires showed none.

Every sampled donor was Caucasian and healthy. The junction had 12 bases not matched to a gene; V was cut back by 0 bases and J by 0 bases. This CDR3 is built from 19 residues. From germline, CDR1 is SGHAT and CDR2 FQNNGV. This clonotype was observed a few times. The antigen remains undetermined. TCRdb analysed the 5' RACE reads with MiXCR anew, one entry per CDR3 protein. The sample includes hundreds of thousands of distinct CDR3 sequences, roughly 12% of them seen just once. These same records also appear under a second study, on yellow fever vaccine responses in identical twins.

This clonotype originated in a woman aged 18-29 years in good health. The chain couples TRBV11-2 to TRBJ2-5, with 8 bases that match TRBD2. Sequenced input: CD8+ T cells sorted from blood. CDR3 sequence reads: CASSLDSFASGPYQETQYF. CDR3 nucleotides: TGTGCCAGCAGCTTAGATTCGTTCGCTAGCGGGCCGTACCAAGAGACCCAGTACTTC.